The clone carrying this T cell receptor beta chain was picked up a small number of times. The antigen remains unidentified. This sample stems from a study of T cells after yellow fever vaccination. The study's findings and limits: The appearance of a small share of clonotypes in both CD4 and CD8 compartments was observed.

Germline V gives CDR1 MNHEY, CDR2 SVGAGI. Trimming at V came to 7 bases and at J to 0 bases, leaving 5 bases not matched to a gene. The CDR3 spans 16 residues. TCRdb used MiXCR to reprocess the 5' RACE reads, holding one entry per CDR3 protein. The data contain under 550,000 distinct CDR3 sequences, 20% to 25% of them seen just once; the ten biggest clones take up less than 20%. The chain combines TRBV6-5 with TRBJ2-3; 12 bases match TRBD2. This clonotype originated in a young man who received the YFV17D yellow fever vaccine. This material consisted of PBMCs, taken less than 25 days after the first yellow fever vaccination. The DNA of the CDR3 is TGTGCCAGCAAGACTAGCGGGGGCCCTAGCACAGATACGCAGTATTTT. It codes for CASKTSGGPSTDTQYF.